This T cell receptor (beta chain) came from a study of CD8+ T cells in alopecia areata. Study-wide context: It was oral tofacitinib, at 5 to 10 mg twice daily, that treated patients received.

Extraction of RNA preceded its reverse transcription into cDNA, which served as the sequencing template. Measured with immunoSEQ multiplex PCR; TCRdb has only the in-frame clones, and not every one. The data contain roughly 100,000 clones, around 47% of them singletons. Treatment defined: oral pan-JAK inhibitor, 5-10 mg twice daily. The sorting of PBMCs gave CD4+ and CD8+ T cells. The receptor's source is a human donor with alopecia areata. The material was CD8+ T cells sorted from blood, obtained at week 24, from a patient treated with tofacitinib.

The CDR3 DNA follows: TGCGCCAGCAGCCTGGCCCAGGGCCCTGCCTACGAGCAGTACTTC. Translation gives CASSLAQGPAYEQYF. The chain is built from TRBV5-1 and TRBJ2-7, with a tentative D call TRBD1 (5 bases). Trimming took 4 bases from V and 2 from J, leaving 16 bases between them. In germline, CDR1 is SGHRS, CDR2 YFSETQ. The CDR3 length is 15 residues.